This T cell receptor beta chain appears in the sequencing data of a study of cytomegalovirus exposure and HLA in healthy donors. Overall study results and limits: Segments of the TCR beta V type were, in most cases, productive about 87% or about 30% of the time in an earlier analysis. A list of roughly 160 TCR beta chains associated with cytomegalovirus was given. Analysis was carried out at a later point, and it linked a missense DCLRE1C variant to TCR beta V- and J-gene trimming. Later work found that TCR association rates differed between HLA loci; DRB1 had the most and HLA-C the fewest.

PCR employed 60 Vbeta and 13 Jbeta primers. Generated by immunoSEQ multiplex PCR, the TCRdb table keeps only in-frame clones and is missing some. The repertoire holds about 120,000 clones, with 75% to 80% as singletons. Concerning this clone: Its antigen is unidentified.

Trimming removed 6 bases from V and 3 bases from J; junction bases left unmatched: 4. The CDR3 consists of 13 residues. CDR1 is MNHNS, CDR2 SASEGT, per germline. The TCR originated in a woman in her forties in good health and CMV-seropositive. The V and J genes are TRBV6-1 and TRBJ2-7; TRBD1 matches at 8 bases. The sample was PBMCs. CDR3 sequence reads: CASRGTGNYEQYF. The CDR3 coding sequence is TGTGCCAGCAGGGGGACAGGAAACTACGAGCAGTACTTC.